A few counts support the clone carrying this T cell receptor beta chain. The sample comes from a study of control samples from healthy donors and cancer patients. Repertoires were generated with immunoSEQ multiplex PCR, while TCRdb's copy carries only in-frame clones and drops some. The sample consists of about 120,000 clones, approximately 87% of them appearing once. The CDR3 totals 14 residues. V was cut by 3 bases and J by 5 bases, with 10 bases left in between. CDR1 and CDR2 (germline): MGHDK, SYGVNS. The J gene is TRBJ2-2, the V gene TRBV25-1, with a weak D call TRBD1 (6 bases). The sample was blood. The sequence was collected from a young man in good health. CDR3 nucleotide sequence: TGTGCCAGCAGTGACAGGGGCGGAACCGGGGAGCTGTTTTTT. This encodes CASSDRGGTGELFF.